A single sample is the source of the 25 T cell receptor beta chains below, sequenced in a study of cytotoxic CD8 clonotypes in ibrutinib-treated CLL. The protocol was immunoSEQ multiplex PCR, while the TCRdb copy is restricted to in-frame clones and leaves out a portion. The sample has 160,000 or so clones, roughly 90% seen once. The source was PBMCs, collected at disease progression, from a patient treated with ibrutinib. Receptors originate from a human donor with chronic lymphocytic leukemia.

This clone was counted a single time. The rearrangement uses TRBV29-1 and TRBJ2-1, with 7 bases identical to TRBD1. The ends lost 2 bases at V and 15 bases at J; junction bases unmatched: 13. The CDR3 consists of 13 residues. In germline, CDR1 is SQVTM, CDR2 ANQGSEA. This CDR3 is CSVEWATDRQLFF. The CDR3 DNA sequence: TGCAGCGTTGAATGGGCCACGGACAGGCAGCTGTTCTTC.

The V call is TRBV7-9, the J call TRBJ2-1; no firm D call. CDR1 is SEHNR and CDR2 is FQNEAQ in the germline V gene (reference sequence). V was trimmed by 10 bases and J by 8 bases, leaving 21 bases between them. This CDR3 has 14 residues. In DNA form, the CDR3 reads TGTGCCATCGACTGGGCACTCGGTTTGTATGAGCAGTTCTTC. It is translated as CAIDWALGLYEQFF.

This chain uses TRBV27 with TRBJ2-7; 8 bases agree with TRBD1. In germline, CDR1 is MNHEY, CDR2 SMNVEV (reference sequence). The CDR3 runs 14 residues. The V and J ends lost 3 bases and 3 bases, in that order; junction bases with no gene match: 4. CDR3 sequence reads: CASSFRDRSYEQYF. The CDR3 region has the DNA TGTGCCAGCAGTTTTCGGGACAGGAGCTACGAGCAGTACTTC.

The CDR3 DNA reads TGTGCCAGCAGTTTATGGTCTACCGGGCGTCGGACGGAGCAGTACTTC. As protein: CASSLWSTGRRTEQYF. This sequence joins TRBV27 and TRBJ2-7; D is unresolved. V was shortened by 1 base and J by 7 bases, with 20 bases between the two germline ends. Germline CDR1 and CDR2: MNHEY and SMNVEV (reference sequence). The CDR3 sequence is 16 residues long.

V gene TRBV10-1 combines with J gene TRBJ1-4; the D gene is possibly TRBD1 (5 bases). The CDR3 spans 14 residues. Germline CDR1 is WNHNN and CDR2 is SYGVQD (reference sequence). V was shortened by 3 bases and J by 10 bases, with 15 bases between the two germline ends. CDR3 bases: TGCGCCAGCAGTGATTCAACGACAGTCGGAAAACTGTTTTTT. Translated: CASSDSTTVGKLFF.

This chain joins TRBV19 and TRBJ2-2, with no clear D. Germline CDR1 and CDR2: LNHDA and SQIVND (reference sequence). The CDR3 runs to 14 residues. Deletions cut 1 base from V and 3 bases from J, with 6 bases between. The CDR3 region has the DNA TGTGCCAGTAGTATAGGGACCTACACCGGGGAGCTGTTTTTT. Encoded protein: CASSIGTYTGELFF.

A word on this clone: Relative to the germline gene, one junction end is altered; a read error may explain this. The chain joins TRBV7-7 to TRBJ1-1, with a tentative D call TRBD1 (6 bases). CDR1 and CDR2 from the germline V gene are SSHAT and FNYEAQ (reference sequence). The CDR3 runs 18 residues. The CDR3 nucleotides read TGTGCTAGCAGCTTAGATTTCGGAGGGGGAACGGTGCACACTGAAGCTTTCTTT. Translated: CASSLDFGGGTVHTEAFF.

The V call is TRBV7-9, the J call TRBJ2-2; 8 nucleotides align to TRBD1. Trimming cost V 5 bases and J 5 bases; bases outside gene matches: 13. Germline values: CDR1 SEHNR, CDR2 FQNEAQ (reference sequence). The CDR3 sequence is 17 residues long. In DNA form, the CDR3 reads TGTGCCAGCAGCCCAGGGGTTTTCGGACAGGGAACCGGGGAGCTGTTTTTT. It is translated as CASSPGVFGQGTGELFF. The entire variable domain, with the rest obtained from reference TRBV7-9 and TRBJ2-2, is as follows: DTGVSQNPRHKITKRGQNVTFRCDPISEHNRLYWYRQTLGQGPEFLTYFQNEAQLEKSRLLSDRFSAERPKGSFSTLEIQRTEQGDSAMYLCASSPGVFGQGTGELFFGEGSRLTVL.

The chain employs TRBV6-5 and TRBJ2-7, with 10 bases identical to TRBD2. CDR1 is MNHEY, CDR2 SVGAGI, per germline. The CDR3 has 14 amino acids. Trimming at V came to 10 bases and at J to 0 bases, leaving 6 bases not matched to a gene. The CDR3 bases are TGTGCCATCGGGAGGACTAGCGGCTCCTACGAGCAGTACTTC. It encodes CAIGRTSGSYEQYF.

The chain couples TRBV2 to TRBJ2-2, with D unclear. Trimming took 6 bases from V and 5 from J, leaving 13 bases between them. Germline V CDR1 and CDR2: SNHLY, FYNNEI. CDR3 length equals 14 residues. The CDR3 DNA follows: TGTGCCAGCAGCTCCAGTCCCTGGACCGGGGAGCTGTTTTTT. Amino acids: CASSSSPWTGELFF.

The chain carries TRBV4-2 and TRBJ2-2; 8 bases map to TRBD2. Trimming took 0 bases from V and 9 from J; bases not matched to a gene: 6. Germline V CDR1 and CDR2: LGHNA, YNFKEQ. This CDR3 region has 15 residues. Written as DNA, the CDR3 is TGTGCCAGCAGCCAAGACCCGGGAGGGCCACGGGAGCTGTTTTTT. Residues: CASSQDPGGPRELFF.

The chain recombines TRBV19 with TRBJ2-7; TRBD1 might be the D (6 bases). Germline loops: CDR1 LNHDA, CDR2 SQIVND (reference sequence). V was trimmed by 5 bases and J by 3 bases, leaving 11 bases between them. The CDR3 extends over 13 amino acids. CDR3 sequence (DNA): TGTGCCAGTAGTTGGGGGCCGGTCTACGAGCAGTACTTC. Its translation is CASSWGPVYEQYF.

The rearrangement joins TRBV11-2 to TRBJ2-2, with D unresolved. The V gene's germline CDR1 is SGHAT and CDR2 FQNNGV. V lost 3 bases, J lost 5 bases, and 10 bases lay in between. The CDR3 has 14 amino acids. The CDR3: CASSFRVATGELFF. For the CDR3, the DNA is TGTGCCAGCAGCTTTCGGGTCGCAACCGGGGAGCTGTTTTTT.

This clone was seen once. The J gene is TRBJ2-7, the V gene TRBV28; TRBD1 matches 9 bases. The CDR3 totals 16 residues. CDR1 is MDHEN and CDR2 is SYDVKM in the germline V gene. The junction had 13 bases not matched to a gene; V was cut back by 6 bases and J by 4 bases. The CDR3 region is CASSLFGGQGGYEQYF. CDR3 bases: TGTGCCAGCAGCCTGTTCGGGGGACAGGGAGGATACGAGCAGTACTTC.

CDR3 coding DNA: TGTGCCAGCAGTCCGACAGCTGGAGATACGCAGTATTTT. It specifies CASSPTAGDTQYF. The chain employs TRBV6-5 and TRBJ2-3; maybe TRBD1 (5 bases). The CDR3 spans 13 residues. Germline loops: CDR1 MNHEY, CDR2 SVGAGI. Trimming removed 5 bases from V and 5 bases from J, with 11 bases in between.

V and J are TRBV11-2 and TRBJ2-3; possible D gene TRBD2, 5 bases. Looked up from germline, CDR1 is SGHAT and CDR2 is FQNNGV. V was pared by 3 bases and J by 4 bases, with 20 bases between. The CDR3 is 17 amino acids. As DNA, the CDR3 is TGTGCCAGCAGCTTTCTCTGGTCTGCGGGTCTCTCAGATACGCAGTATTTT. Translated: CASSFLWSAGLSDTQYF.

The gene calls are TRBV2 and TRBJ2-3; D call uncertain. V dropped 1 base and J dropped 4 bases, with 9 bases sitting between them. The length of the CDR3 is 14 residues. Germline CDR1 reads SNHLY; CDR2 reads FYNNEI. CDR3 coding DNA: TGTGCCAGCAGTGAAGGTCTCCCGGCAGATACGCAGTATTTT. It codes for CASSEGLPADTQYF.

This chain uses TRBV28 with TRBJ2-5; maybe TRBD2 (6 bases). Germline CDR1 is MDHEN and CDR2 is SYDVKM. With 1 base removed from V and 2 bases from J, the gap between germline ends came to 14 bases. This CDR3 region has 16 residues. The CDR3 loop is CASSLSPAGGQETQYF. The CDR3 nucleotides read TGTGCCAGCAGTTTATCCCCAGCGGGCGGTCAAGAGACCCAGTACTTC. Combining the CDR3 with reference TRBV28 and TRBJ2-5 gives the whole variable domain DVKVTQSSRYLVKRTGEKVFLECVQDMDHENMFWYRQDPGLGLRLIYFSYDVKMKEKGDIPEGYSVSREKKERFSLILESASTNQTSMYLCASSLSPAGGQETQYFGPGTRLLVL.

This clone turned up a few times. The rearrangement joins TRBV27 to TRBJ2-2; D might be TRBD1 (6 bases). The germline V gene encodes CDR1 MNHEY and CDR2 SMNVEV (reference sequence). Trimming took off 6 bases at V and 0 bases at J, with 11 bases between the two ends. There are 15 residues in the CDR3. CDR3 in DNA: TGTGCCAGCAGGGAAAGGGGGTCGAACACCGGGGAGCTGTTTTTT. Translated, it gives CASRERGSNTGELFF.

The V and J genes are TRBV19 and TRBJ2-7; D gene ambiguous. Per germline, CDR1 LNHDA and CDR2 SQIVND (reference sequence). The CDR3 covers 14 residues. V lost 6 bases and J 0 bases, leaving 12 bases between the germline ends. The CDR3 loop reads CASRGIGSSYEQYF. The CDR3 region has the DNA TGTGCCAGTAGGGGGATAGGAAGCTCCTACGAGCAGTACTTC.

In this sample, this clone turned up once. The chain links TRBV29-1 to TRBJ1-1, with D unresolved. Germline values: CDR1 SQVTM, CDR2 ANQGSEA. V gave up 2 bases and J gave up 6 bases, with 16 bases separating them. The CDR3 consists of 14 residues. For the CDR3, the DNA is TGCAGCGTTGAATTCGCCGGCCATAACGCTGAAGCTTTCTTT. It codes for CSVEFAGHNAEAFF.

The rearrangement links TRBV4-2 to TRBJ2-1; TRBD1 matches at 8 bases. Losses at the gene ends were 0 bases for V and 8 bases for J; bases not matched to a gene: 3. This CDR3 is built from 14 residues. The germline CDR1 and CDR2 sequences are LGHNA and YNFKEQ. The CDR3 bases are TGTGCCAGCAGCCAAGAACAGGGGGTCGATGAGCAGTTCTTC. Translating it yields CASSQEQGVDEQFF.

The V call is TRBV11-2, the J call TRBJ2-3; no clear D. This CDR3 has 13 amino acids. CDR1 and CDR2 from the germline V gene are SGHAT and FQNNGV. Trimming took off 2 bases at V and 0 bases at J, with 3 bases between the two ends. This CDR3 is CASSLPSTDTQYF. In nucleotides, the CDR3 is TGTGCCAGCAGCTTACCTAGCACAGATACGCAGTATTTT.

The V and J genes are TRBV7-3 and TRBJ2-7; TRBD2 agrees at 12 bases. This CDR3 contains 17 residues. Germline CDR1 reads SGHTA; CDR2 reads FQGTGA. V lost 3 bases to trimming and J lost 0 bases; unmatched junction nucleotides: 6. This CDR3 reads CASSLRLAGDNSYEQYF. CDR3 bases: TGTGCCAGCAGCTTGAGACTAGCGGGAGATAACTCCTACGAGCAGTACTTC.

The chain couples TRBV6-6 to TRBJ1-2, with 8 bases aligning to TRBD1. This CDR3 spans 14 amino acids. Germline-derived CDR1 and CDR2 are MNHNY and SVGAGI (reference sequence). V lost 6 bases, J lost 3 bases, and 6 bases stayed unmatched. DNA of the CDR3: TGTGCCAGCAGCGTAGAGACAGGGGACTATGGCTACACCTTC. Its protein product is CASSVETGDYGYTF.